This entry lists 17 T cell receptor beta chains sequenced from one sample in a study of cytomegalovirus exposure and HLA in healthy donors. The PCR used 60 Vbeta and 13 Jbeta primers. TCRdb's table, derived via immunoSEQ multiplex PCR, lists solely in-frame clones and lacks some. This sample contains roughly 35,000 clones. The source material was PBMCs. These receptors were taken from a woman in her 40s in good health and CMV-seropositive.

The chain joins TRBV5-6 to TRBJ1-2; tentatively, D is TRBD1 (5 bases). The CDR3 sequence is 15 residues long. V was clipped by 2 bases and J by 4 bases, with 15 bases between them. Germline V gives CDR1 SGHDT, CDR2 YYEEEE. The CDR3 DNA is TGTGCCAGCAGCTTTTCGACAGCCGGCAGCTATGGCTACACCTTC. Translating gives CASSFSTAGSYGYTF.

The chain recombines TRBV6-5 with TRBJ2-4; TRBD1 is a possible D gene (6 bases). The CDR3 is 15 residues long. Trimming stripped 5 bases from V and 1 base from J, with 12 bases between. Germline CDR1 is MNHEY and CDR2 is SVGAGI. The CDR3 protein is CASSTTGSAKNIQYF. The CDR3 coding sequence is TGTGCCAGCAGTACCACAGGGTCGGCCAAAAACATTCAGTACTTC.

This chain joins TRBV4-1 and TRBJ2-3, with 8 bases fitting TRBD2. CDR1 is MGHRA and CDR2 is YSYEKL in the germline V gene. Losses at the gene ends were 1 base for V and 1 base for J; bases not matched to a gene: 7. The CDR3 totals 17 residues. The CDR3 bases are TGCGCCAGCAGCCAAGGGACTAGCCACCCTCGCACAGATACGCAGTATTTT. Its translation: CASSQGTSHPRTDTQYF.

The chain uses TRBV7-2 and TRBJ2-6; 8 nucleotides match TRBD1. The trim removed 5 bases at V and 0 bases at J, leaving 12 bases unmatched. Germline lookup yields CDR1 SGHTA and CDR2 FQGNSA. This CDR3 has 19 residues. Here the CDR3 reads CASSLGQGPITSGANVLTF. Written as DNA, the CDR3 is TGTGCCAGCAGCCTAGGACAGGGTCCGATAACCTCTGGGGCCAACGTCCTGACTTTC.

The V and J genes are TRBV19 and TRBJ1-4; TRBD1 agrees at 8 bases. This CDR3 spans 14 amino acids. The germline gives CDR1 LNHDA, CDR2 SQIVND (reference sequence). The V segment lost 3 bases and the J segment 7 bases; nucleotides outside the gene matches: 4. The CDR3 protein is CASSIGQGIEKLFF. Written as DNA, the CDR3 is TGTGCCAGTAGTATCGGACAGGGAATTGAAAAACTGTTTTTT.

V and J are TRBV5-6 and TRBJ2-1; 12 nucleotides agree with TRBD2. V shed 2 bases and J 7 bases; nucleotides not matched to a gene: 4. The CDR3 has 15 residues. CDR1 is SGHDT and CDR2 is YYEEEE in the germline V gene. This chain's CDR3 is CASSLRLAGVNEQFF. The CDR3 nucleotides read TGTGCCAGCAGCTTAAGACTAGCGGGAGTAAATGAGCAGTTCTTC.

As for this clone: The junction departs from germline at one end; a sequencing error may be responsible. Other nucleotide sequences from this sample produce the same CDR3. The rearrangement links TRBV7-7 to TRBJ2-2; 7 bases are shared with TRBD1. In germline, CDR1 is SSHAT, CDR2 FNYEAQ (reference sequence). The CDR3 covers 15 residues. The CDR3 loop reads CASSPRTGNTGELFF. Here the CDR3 DNA reads TGTGCTAGCAGCCCAAGGACAGGGAACACCGGGGAGCTGTTTTTT.

V usage is TRBV6-5 and J usage is TRBJ2-1, with TRBD2 matching over 12 bases. The CDR3 has 15 residues. Per germline, CDR1 MNHEY and CDR2 SVGAGI. J lost 2 bases, V lost 8 bases, and 4 bases had no gene match. CDR3 in DNA: TGTGCCAGCCTCCGGACTAGCGGGACCTACAATGAGCAGTTCTTC. It translates to CASLRTSGTYNEQFF.

The chain employs TRBV11-3 and TRBJ2-5; TRBD2 matches at 8 bases. The ends lost 1 base at V and 2 bases at J; junction bases unmatched: 3. The length of the CDR3 is 15 residues. Germline V CDR1 and CDR2: SGHNT, YENEEA. The CDR3, as DNA: TGTGCCAGCAGCTTAGGACTAGCGTTTCAAGAGACCCAGTACTTC. Translating gives CASSLGLAFQETQYF.

This chain joins TRBV20-1 and TRBJ1-2; no clear D. V lost 6 bases and J 5 bases, leaving 10 bases between the germline ends. The CDR3 extends over 11 amino acids. Germline V gene sequence: CDR1 DFQATT, CDR2 SNEGSKA (reference sequence). CDR3 DNA: TGCAGTGCCAAAGCCCGATATGGCTACACCTTC. Translating gives CSAKARYGYTF.

This chain connects TRBV7-9 to TRBJ2-5, with TRBD2 matching over 7 bases. V lost 4 bases, J lost 5 bases, and 4 bases stayed unmatched. Germline V gene sequence: CDR1 SEHNR, CDR2 FQNEAQ (reference sequence). The CDR3 spans 13 residues. The CDR3 bases are TGTGCCAGCAGCTCCCCCGGGAGGGAGACCCAGTACTTC. As protein: CASSSPGRETQYF.

The chain recombines TRBV4-2 with TRBJ2-7; TRBD2 might be the D (5 bases). V was trimmed by 3 bases and J by 2 bases, leaving 8 bases between them. Germline CDR1 is LGHNA and CDR2 is YNFKEQ. This CDR3 is 13 amino acids long. CDR3 in amino acids: CASSQTGTYEQYF. The CDR3 DNA is TGTGCCAGCAGCCAGACGGGGACCTACGAGCAGTACTTC.

The chain links TRBV29-1 to TRBJ2-3, with D possibly TRBD1 on 5 matching bases. Germline V lookup: CDR1 SQVTM, CDR2 ANQGSEA. V lost 2 bases and J 2 bases, leaving 11 bases between the germline ends. The CDR3 length is 14 residues. CDR3 bases: TGCAGCGTTGAAAGGACAAGACCCACAGATACGCAGTATTTT. It translates to CSVERTRPTDTQYF.

The chain combines TRBV6-5 with TRBJ1-1; the D gene is possibly TRBD1 (6 bases). This CDR3 is 14 amino acids long. Per germline, CDR1 MNHEY and CDR2 SVGAGI. V lost 2 bases to trimming and J lost 3 bases, with 10 bases between them. The DNA of the CDR3 is TGTGCCAGCAGTTACAGGGGGACGGACACTGAAGCTTTCTTT. This codes for CASSYRGTDTEAFF.

DNA for the CDR3: TGCAGCGTTGAAGAATCCGGGGTCTACGAGCAGTACTTC. Its protein is CSVEESGVYEQYF. The chain links TRBV29-1 to TRBJ2-7, with D tentatively TRBD2 (5 bases). The CDR3 contains 13 residues. In germline, CDR1 is SQVTM, CDR2 ANQGSEA. With 0 bases removed from V and 3 bases from J, the gap between germline ends came to 9 bases.

This chain links TRBV7-9 with TRBJ1-2, with 9 positions matching TRBD1. After removal of 5 bases from V and 5 bases from J, the junction contained 6 bases not matched to a gene. Germline assignment: CDR1 SEHNR and CDR2 FQNEAQ (reference sequence). The CDR3 loop spans 14 amino acids. The chain's CDR3 is CASSLGQGPYGYTF. In nucleotides, the CDR3 is TGTGCCAGCAGCCTCGGACAGGGGCCTTATGGCTACACCTTC. The full variable domain, with the rest looked up from reference TRBV7-9 and TRBJ1-2, is DTGVSQNPRHKITKRGQNVTFRCDPISEHNRLYWYRQTLGQGPEFLTYFQNEAQLEKSRLLSDRFSAERPKGSFSTLEIQRTEQGDSAMYLCASSLGQGPYGYTFGSGTRLTVV.

V usage is TRBV9 and J usage is TRBJ2-2, with a possible D match to TRBD2 (5 bases). Germline-derived CDR1 and CDR2 are SGDLS and YYNGEE. This CDR3 region has 18 residues. The germline V and J ends were trimmed by 1 base and 4 bases, with 20 bases remaining between them. The CDR3 spells CASSVNPKSGSGTGELFF. The CDR3, as DNA: TGTGCCAGCAGCGTAAACCCAAAGAGTGGGAGTGGCACCGGGGAGCTGTTTTTT.